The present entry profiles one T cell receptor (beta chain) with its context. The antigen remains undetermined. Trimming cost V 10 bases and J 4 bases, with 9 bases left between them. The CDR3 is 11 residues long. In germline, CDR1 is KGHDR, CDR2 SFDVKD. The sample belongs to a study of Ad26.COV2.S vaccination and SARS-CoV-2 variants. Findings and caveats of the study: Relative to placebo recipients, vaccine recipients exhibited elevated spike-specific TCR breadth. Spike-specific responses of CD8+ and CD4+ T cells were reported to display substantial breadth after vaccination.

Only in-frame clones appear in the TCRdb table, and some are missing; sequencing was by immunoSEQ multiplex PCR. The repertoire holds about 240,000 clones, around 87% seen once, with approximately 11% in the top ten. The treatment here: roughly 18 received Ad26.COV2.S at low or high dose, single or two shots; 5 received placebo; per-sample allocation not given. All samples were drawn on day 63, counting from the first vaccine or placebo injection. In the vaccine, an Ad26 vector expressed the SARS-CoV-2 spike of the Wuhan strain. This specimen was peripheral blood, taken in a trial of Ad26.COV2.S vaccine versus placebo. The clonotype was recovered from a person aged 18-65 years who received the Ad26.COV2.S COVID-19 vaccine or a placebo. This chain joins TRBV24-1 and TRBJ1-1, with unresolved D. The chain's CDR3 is CATSLGTEAFF. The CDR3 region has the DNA TGTGCCACTTCGCTGGGCACTGAAGCTTTCTTT.